Listed below are T cell receptor beta chains from one sample, sequenced in a study of T cells in Graves' hyperthyroidism and ophthalmopathy. MiXCR was run by TCRdb on the multiplex PCR reads, yielding one entry per CDR3 protein. The sample contains over 450,000 distinct CDR3 sequences, roughly an eighth of which appear only once. Source material: blood. The receptors stem from a woman aged 18-29 years with Graves' hyperthyroidism. CDR3s include the opening cysteine and the closing phenylalanine or tryptophan. D genes are given only for firm matches. Clone size is stated in some rows and not others, as once, few, many or a class when expanded.

TRBJ2-1 - TRBD2 TRBV7-3 CASSLKGGTSDEQFF TGTGCCAGCAGCTTAAAAGGGGGGACTAGCGATGAGCAGTTCTTC
TRBJ1-1 many - TRBV18 CASSPKRTLNAEAFF TGTGCCAGCTCACCAAAAAGGACGTTAAACGCTGAAGCTTTCTTT
TRBJ2-1 many TRBD1 TRBV5-1 CASSLGGTASYNEQFF TGCGCCAGCAGCTTGGGGGGGACAGCATCCTACAATGAGCAGTTCTTC
TRBJ1-3 few - TRBV30 CAWGSGPSGNTIYF TGTGCCTGGGGCAGCGGGCCCTCTGGAAACACCATATATTTT
TRBJ1-1 - - TRBV18 CASSPFYRKGEDFF TGTGCCAGCTCACCATTTTATCGTAAGGGGGAGGATTTCTTT
TRBJ2-7 - - TRBV2 CASSYSTRDSRSYEQYF TGTGCCAGCAGTTACTCAACGCGGGATTCCCGGTCCTACGAGCAGTACTTC
TRBJ2-1 once TRBD2 TRBV7-3 CASSLNFGLAYNEQFF TGTGCCAGCAGCTTAAATTTCGGACTAGCGTACAATGAGCAGTTCTTC
TRBJ2-5 many TRBD2 TRBV2 CASSEEASGSSSGQETQYF TGTGCCAGCAGTGAGGAGGCTAGCGGGAGTAGTAGCGGCCAAGAGACCCAGTACTTC
TRBJ2-2 few - TRBV7-3 CASSLGAGGELFF TGTGCCAGCAGCTTAGGTGCGGGCGGGGAGCTGTTTTTT
TRBJ2-5 many - TRBV6-1 CASRAWVRQETQYF TGTGCCAGCAGGGCTTGGGTCAGGCAAGAGACCCAGTACTTC
TRBJ1-1 many TRBD1 TRBV30 CAWRVGGGRNTEAFF TGTGCCTGGAGAGTAGGGGGCGGGAGGAACACTGAAGCTTTCTTT
TRBJ1-2 many TRBD1 TRBV13 CASRLGTVGGYTF TGTGCCAGCAGACTCGGGACAGTTGGTGGCTACACCTTC
TRBJ2-1 many TRBD2 TRBV19 CASSLKIRAGEGHNEQFF TGTGCCAGTAGTCTGAAGATTCGGGCGGGAGAAGGTCACAATGAGCAGTTCTTC
TRBJ2-5 many TRBD1 TRBV12-3/TRBV12-4 CASRLNYKWTGEETQCF TGTGCCAGCAGGCTAAATTACAAATGGACAGGGGAAGAGACCCAGTGCTTC
TRBJ1-2 - - TRBV28 CASRRSGANYGYTF TGTGCCAGCAGACGATCGGGGGCGAACTATGGCTACACCTTC